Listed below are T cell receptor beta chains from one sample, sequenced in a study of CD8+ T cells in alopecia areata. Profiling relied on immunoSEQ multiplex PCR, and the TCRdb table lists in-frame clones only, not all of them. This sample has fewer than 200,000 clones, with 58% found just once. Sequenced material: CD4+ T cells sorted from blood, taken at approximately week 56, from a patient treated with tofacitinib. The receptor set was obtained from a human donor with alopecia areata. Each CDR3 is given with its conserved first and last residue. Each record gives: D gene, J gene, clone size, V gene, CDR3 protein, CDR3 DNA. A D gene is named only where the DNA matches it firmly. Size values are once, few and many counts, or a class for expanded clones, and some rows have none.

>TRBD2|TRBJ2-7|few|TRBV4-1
CASSHRLAGIYEQYF
TGCGCCAGCAGCCACCGGCTAGCGGGGATCTACGAGCAGTACTTC
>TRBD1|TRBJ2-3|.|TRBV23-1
CASNDRPDRGRGTDTQYF
TGCGCCAGCAATGACCGCCCGGACAGGGGACGTGGCACAGATACGCAGTATTTT
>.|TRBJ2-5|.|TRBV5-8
CASSLPRETQYF
TGTGCCAGCAGCCTCCCTAGGGAGACCCAGTACTTC
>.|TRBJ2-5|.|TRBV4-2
CASSQGSGSETQYF
TGTGCCAGCAGCCAAGGGTCAGGGAGTGAGACCCAGTACTTC
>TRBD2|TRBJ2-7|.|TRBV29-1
CSVRRLATSYEQYF
TGCAGCGTTCGCCGACTAGCAACCTCCTACGAGCAGTACTTC
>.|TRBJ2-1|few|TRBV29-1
CSHQPGYNEQFF
TGCAGCCATCAACCGGGCTACAATGAGCAGTTCTTC
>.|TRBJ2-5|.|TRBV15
CATSREWETQYF
TGTGCCACCAGCAGAGAGTGGGAGACCCAGTACTTC
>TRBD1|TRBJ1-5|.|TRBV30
CAWSSGQGVNQPQHF
TGTGCCTGGAGTAGTGGACAGGGGGTCAATCAGCCCCAGCATTTT
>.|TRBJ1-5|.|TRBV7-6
CASSLEAGTSNQPQHF
TGTGCCAGCAGCTTAGAAGCAGGGACGAGCAATCAGCCCCAGCATTTT
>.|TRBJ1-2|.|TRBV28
CASSPTGTMGYTF
TGTGCCAGCAGTCCGACGGGGACGATGGGCTACACCTTC
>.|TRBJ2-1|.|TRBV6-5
CASGRDSRDEQFF
TGTGCCAGCGGCCGGGACTCTCGGGATGAGCAGTTCTTC
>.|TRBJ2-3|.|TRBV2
CASTLGPDTQYF
TGTGCCAGCACTCTAGGGCCAGATACGCAGTATTTT
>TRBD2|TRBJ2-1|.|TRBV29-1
CSVVGAGGPYNEQFF
TGCAGCGTTGTAGGAGCGGGGGGGCCCTACAATGAGCAGTTCTTC
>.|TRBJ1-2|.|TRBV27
CASSFRRGGGYTF
TGTGCCAGCAGTTTCCGAAGGGGTGGTGGCTACACCTTC
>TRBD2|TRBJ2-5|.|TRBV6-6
CASSGRLAVKQETQYF
TGTGCCAGCAGCGGCCGACTAGCGGTTAAACAAGAGACCCAGTACTTC
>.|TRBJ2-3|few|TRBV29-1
CSATLGGTQYF
TGCAGCGCAACCCTAGGGGGTACGCAGTATTTT
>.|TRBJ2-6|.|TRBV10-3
CAITKSGANVLTF
TGTGCCATCACAAAGTCTGGGGCCAACGTCCTGACTTTC
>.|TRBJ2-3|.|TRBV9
CASSGTRDTQYF
TGTGCCAGCAGCGGGACACGGGATACGCAGTATTTT
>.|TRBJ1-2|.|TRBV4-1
CASSQERQGYGYTF
TGCGCCAGCAGCCAAGAGAGGCAGGGATATGGCTACACCTTC
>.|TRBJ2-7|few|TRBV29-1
CSVIRGKGLEQYF
TGCAGCGTTATCCGGGGGAAAGGGCTCGAGCAGTACTTC
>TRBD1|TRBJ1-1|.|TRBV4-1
CASGRDSGITEAFF
TGCGCCAGCGGACGGGACAGCGGCATCACTGAAGCTTTCTTT
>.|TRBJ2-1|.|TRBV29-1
CSVSRALSYNEQFF
TGCAGCGTCTCGAGGGCCCTTTCCTACAATGAGCAGTTCTTC
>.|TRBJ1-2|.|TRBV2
CASRPQVDGYTF
TGTGCCAGCAGGCCCCAAGTAGATGGCTACACCTTC
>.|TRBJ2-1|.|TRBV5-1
CASRPTEYNEQFF
TGCGCCAGCAGGCCAACGGAATACAATGAGCAGTTCTTC
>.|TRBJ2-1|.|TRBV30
CAWSVHRANEQFF
TGTGCCTGGAGTGTTCATCGGGCCAATGAGCAGTTCTTC
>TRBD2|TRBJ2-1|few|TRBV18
CASSTTVRGEWFF
TGTGCCAGCTCAACCACGGTACGGGGGGAATGGTTCTTC
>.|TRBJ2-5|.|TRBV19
CASGQRIQETQYF
TGTGCCAGCGGCCAGCGGATACAAGAGACCCAGTACTTC
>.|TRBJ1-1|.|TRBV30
CAWISGAWNTEAFF
TGTGCCTGGATAAGTGGGGCGTGGAACACTGAAGCTTTCTTT
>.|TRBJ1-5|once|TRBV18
CASFRDSNQPQHF
TGTGCCAGCTTCAGGGATAGCAATCAGCCCCAGCATTTT
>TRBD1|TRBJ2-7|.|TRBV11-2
CASSLGQGPSYEQYF
TGTGCCAGCAGCTTGGGACAGGGGCCCTCCTACGAGCAGTACTTC
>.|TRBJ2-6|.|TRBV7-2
CASSLVVRGQSSGANVLTF
TGTGCCAGCAGCTTAGTTGTTCGGGGTCAGAGCTCTGGGGCCAACGTCCTGACTTTC
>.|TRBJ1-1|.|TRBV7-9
CASSSLWDLTEAFF
TGTGCCAGCAGCTCTCTCTGGGACCTCACTGAAGCTTTCTTT
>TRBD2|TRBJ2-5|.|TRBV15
CATSREGLAEETQYF
TGTGCCACCAGCAGAGAAGGACTAGCGGAAGAGACCCAGTACTTC
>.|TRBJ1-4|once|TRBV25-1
CASSEYGGRLFF
TGTGCCAGCAGTGAATATGGTGGGAGACTGTTTTTT
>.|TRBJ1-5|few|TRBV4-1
CASSRGVDQPQHF
TGCGCCAGCAGCCGCGGGGTGGATCAGCCCCAGCATTTT
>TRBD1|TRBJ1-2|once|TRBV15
CATSRDRAGGYTF
TGTGCCACCAGCAGGGACAGGGCCGGTGGCTACACCTTC
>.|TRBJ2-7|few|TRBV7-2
CASSNNRVAYEQYF
TGTGCCAGCAGCAATAACAGGGTTGCCTACGAGCAGTACTTC
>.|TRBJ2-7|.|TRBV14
CASSQEAGTYEQYF
TGTGCCAGCAGCCAAGAGGCCGGGACCTACGAGCAGTACTTC
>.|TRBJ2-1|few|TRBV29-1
CSVEGVDYSYNEQFF
TGCAGCGTTGAAGGGGTAGATTACTCCTACAATGAGCAGTTCTTC
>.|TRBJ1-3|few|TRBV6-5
CATRGSGNTIYF
TGTGCCACCAGGGGCTCTGGAAACACCATATATTTT
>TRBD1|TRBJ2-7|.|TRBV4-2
CASSPQGQAAGEQYF
TGTGCCAGCAGCCCGCAGGGACAGGCCGCGGGGGAGCAGTACTTC
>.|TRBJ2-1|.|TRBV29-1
CSVDFAGQFF
TGCAGCGTTGACTTCGCCGGGCAGTTCTTC
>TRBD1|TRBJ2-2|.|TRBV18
CASSPPRTGVTGELFF
TGTGCCAGCTCACCACCCAGGACAGGGGTCACCGGGGAGCTGTTTTTT
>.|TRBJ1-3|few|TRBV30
CAWIWDSGNTIYF
TGTGCCTGGATTTGGGACTCTGGAAACACCATATATTTT
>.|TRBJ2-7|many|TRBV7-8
CASSGTYPYEQYF
TGTGCCAGCAGCGGGACCTACCCCTACGAGCAGTACTTC
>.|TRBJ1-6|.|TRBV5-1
CASSPQGGGSPLHF
TGCGCCAGCAGCCCCCAGGGAGGCGGATCACCCCTCCACTTT